A selection of T cell receptor beta chains follows, all from one sample in a study of blood T cell repertoires in COVID-19. Measured with immunoSEQ multiplex PCR; TCRdb has only the in-frame clones, and not every one. The table lists some 46,000 clones, around 82% of them singletons. The sequenced sample was peripheral blood. The receptors derive from a woman older than 75 with acute or convalescent COVID-19. CDR3s include the opening cysteine and the closing phenylalanine or tryptophan. D genes are given only for firm matches. Not every row has a clone size; where given, it reads once, few, many or a size class.

size: -
length: 16
J: TRBJ1-2
V: TRBV6-5
D: -
CDR3: CASSYSLGAGNYGYTF
DNA: TGTGCCAGCAGTTACTCTTTGGGGGCAGGAAACTATGGCTACACCTTC

size: -
length: 16
J: TRBJ1-5
V: TRBV27
D: TRBD1
CDR3: CASSSLTGGSNQPQHF
DNA: TGTGCCAGCAGTTCGTTGACAGGGGGTAGCAATCAGCCCCAGCATTTT

size: -
length: 14
J: TRBJ1-4
V: TRBV2
D: -
CDR3: CASSGLLANEKLFF
DNA: TGTGCCAGCAGTGGACTACTGGCTAATGAAAAACTGTTTTTT

size: medium-sized
length: 16
J: TRBJ2-3
V: TRBV5-1
D: TRBD1
CDR3: CASSLGSRGQGDTQYF
DNA: TGCGCCAGCAGCTTGGGGTCCAGGGGGCAAGGAGATACGCAGTATTTT

size: -
length: 12
J: TRBJ1-5
V: TRBV25-1
D: -
CDR3: CASTQGNQPQHF
DNA: TGTGCCAGCACCCAGGGCAATCAGCCCCAGCATTTT

size: -
length: 13
J: TRBJ1-2
V: TRBV7-2
D: -
CDR3: CASSPGGDYGYTF
DNA: TGTGCCAGCAGCCCGGGCGGGGACTATGGCTACACCTTC

size: -
length: 13
J: TRBJ1-1
V: TRBV7-9
D: -
CDR3: CASSLIEVAEAFF
DNA: TGTGCCAGCAGCTTGATCGAGGTGGCTGAAGCTTTCTTT

size: -
length: 12
J: TRBJ1-1
V: TRBV10-3
D: -
CDR3: CAIRTQGNEAFF
DNA: TGTGCCATCAGAACTCAGGGGAATGAAGCTTTCTTT

size: -
length: 15
J: TRBJ1-2
V: TRBV7-6
D: TRBD1
CDR3: CASSLMGQGLSGYTF
DNA: TGTGCCAGCAGCTTAATGGGACAGGGGCTTTCTGGCTACACCTTC

size: -
length: 16
J: TRBJ1-2
V: TRBV7-6
D: -
CDR3: CASSLGQVGANYGYTF
DNA: TGTGCCAGCAGCTTAGGACAGGTAGGGGCTAACTATGGCTACACCTTC

size: once
length: 16
J: TRBJ2-3
V: TRBV5-1
D: TRBD1
CDR3: CASSLSVRDREDTQYF
DNA: TGCGCCAGCAGCTTGTCTGTACGGGACAGGGAAGATACGCAGTATTTT

size: once
length: 14
J: TRBJ2-5
V: TRBV3-1/TRBV3-2
D: -
CDR3: CASSQDTRRGTQYF
DNA: TGTGCCAGCAGCCAAGACACCCGCAGGGGGACCCAGTACTTC

size: -
length: 15
J: TRBJ2-7
V: TRBV25-1
D: TRBD1
CDR3: CASSGQGIGSYEQYF
DNA: TGTGCCAGCAGTGGACAGGGGATCGGCTCCTACGAGCAGTACTTC

size: -
length: 13
J: TRBJ1-2
V: TRBV5-8
D: TRBD1
CDR3: CASSKGQLYGYTF
DNA: TGTGCCAGCAGCAAGGGACAGCTATATGGCTACACCTTC

size: -
length: 14
J: TRBJ1-1
V: TRBV19
D: -
CDR3: CARRRGGEGTEAFF
DNA: TGTGCCAGAAGGCGGGGGGGCGAGGGCACTGAAGCTTTCTTT

size: -
length: 16
J: TRBJ2-3
V: TRBV5-1
D: TRBD2
CDR3: CASSLGRGGPADTQYF
DNA: TGCGCCAGCAGCTTGGGTCGGGGGGGCCCGGCAGATACGCAGTATTTT

size: few
length: 14
J: TRBJ2-3
V: TRBV10-3
D: -
CDR3: CAISEWGDTDTQYF
DNA: TGTGCCATCAGTGAGTGGGGGGACACAGATACGCAGTATTTT

size: once
length: 18
J: TRBJ1-1
V: TRBV18
D: TRBD1
CDR3: CASSPPGQGAPMNTEAFF
DNA: TGTGCCAGCTCACCACCGGGACAGGGGGCGCCTATGAACACTGAAGCTTTCTTT

size: -
length: 15
J: TRBJ1-4
V: TRBV6-6
D: TRBD1
CDR3: CASSPPGGLNEKLFF
DNA: TGTGCCAGCAGCCCCCCAGGGGGCCTTAATGAAAAACTGTTTTTT

size: -
length: 18
J: TRBJ1-5
V: TRBV19
D: TRBD1
CDR3: CASSPTHGRGQSNQPQHF
DNA: TGTGCCAGTAGCCCTACCCATGGCAGGGGGCAAAGCAATCAGCCCCAGCATTTT

size: -
length: 14
J: TRBJ1-5
V: TRBV7-9
D: -
CDR3: CASSPLGGNQPQHF
DNA: TGTGCCAGCAGCCCCCTGGGCGGGAATCAGCCCCAGCATTTT

size: -
length: 15
J: TRBJ1-1
V: TRBV7-9
D: TRBD1
CDR3: CASSPGTGRSTEAFF
DNA: TGTGCCAGCAGCCCCGGGACAGGTCGGAGCACTGAAGCTTTCTTT

size: -
length: 13
J: TRBJ1-1
V: TRBV7-9
D: -
CDR3: CASSFQGNTEAFF
DNA: TGTGCCAGCAGCTTTCAGGGTAACACTGAAGCTTTCTTT

size: -
length: 14
J: TRBJ1-3
V: TRBV2
D: TRBD1
CDR3: CASSAQGAGNTIYF
DNA: TGTGCCAGCAGTGCGCAGGGGGCTGGAAACACCATATATTTT

size: -
length: 15
J: TRBJ2-5
V: TRBV5-5
D: -
CDR3: CASSTKIPLQETQYF
DNA: TGTGCCAGCAGCACAAAGATCCCGCTCCAAGAGACCCAGTACTTC

size: -
length: 14
J: TRBJ2-7
V: TRBV11-2
D: -
CDR3: CASSSKQYSYEQYF
DNA: TGTGCCAGCAGTTCAAAGCAATACTCCTACGAGCAGTACTTC

size: few
length: 11
J: TRBJ1-1
V: TRBV20-1
D: -
CDR3: CSASPGAEAFF
DNA: TGCAGTGCTAGTCCGGGGGCTGAAGCTTTCTTT

size: once
length: 13
J: TRBJ1-1
V: TRBV3-1/TRBV3-2
D: -
CDR3: CASSRRVNTEAFF
DNA: TGTGCCAGCAGTCGACGGGTGAACACTGAAGCTTTCTTT

size: once
length: 14
J: TRBJ2-2
V: TRBV24-1
D: -
CDR3: CATAPAGNTGELFF
DNA: TGTGCCACCGCCCCTGCAGGGAACACCGGGGAGCTGTTTTTT

size: -
length: 16
J: TRBJ2-1
V: TRBV13
D: TRBD1
CDR3: CASSRWDRGSYNEQFF
DNA: TGTGCCAGCAGCCGATGGGACAGGGGGTCCTACAATGAGCAGTTCTTC

size: once
length: 16
J: TRBJ2-1
V: TRBV27
D: -
CDR3: CASRDLTRGSGNEQFF
DNA: TGTGCCAGCAGGGACTTGACCCGGGGTTCCGGGAATGAGCAGTTCTTC

size: few
length: 13
J: TRBJ1-1
V: TRBV12-3/TRBV12-4
D: -
CDR3: CASRQMSTGEAFF
DNA: TGTGCCAGCAGACAAATGTCGACAGGTGAAGCTTTCTTT

size: -
length: 13
J: TRBJ1-2
V: TRBV20-1
D: -
CDR3: CSASFADGYGYTF
DNA: TGCAGTGCTAGTTTTGCAGATGGCTATGGCTACACCTTC

size: -
length: 15
J: TRBJ2-2
V: TRBV9
D: -
CDR3: CASSPTGLQTGELFF
DNA: TGTGCCAGCTCCCCGACAGGCCTCCAAACCGGGGAGCTGTTTTTT

size: few
length: 16
J: TRBJ1-2
V: TRBV3-1/TRBV3-2
D: -
CDR3: CASSQGTGIENYGYTF
DNA: TGTGCCAGCAGCCAAGGAACAGGGATTGAAAACTATGGCTACACCTTC

size: -
length: 14
J: TRBJ1-1
V: TRBV19
D: -
CDR3: CASSGAESNTEAFF
DNA: TGTGCCAGTAGTGGGGCTGAATCGAACACTGAAGCTTTCTTT

size: few
length: 14
J: TRBJ2-5
V: TRBV5-1
D: TRBD2
CDR3: CASSQAGGPKTQYF
DNA: TGCGCCAGCAGCCAAGCGGGGGGGCCGAAGACCCAGTACTTC

size: -
length: 13
J: TRBJ1-1
V: TRBV6-5
D: -
CDR3: CASSLNRNTEAFF
DNA: TGTGCCAGCAGTCTTAACAGGAACACTGAAGCTTTCTTT

size: few
length: 14
J: TRBJ1-2
V: TRBV2
D: -
CDR3: CASTQQQGSYGYTF
DNA: TGTGCCAGCACACAGCAACAGGGAAGCTATGGCTACACCTTC

size: -
length: 14
J: TRBJ2-5
V: TRBV5-1
D: -
CDR3: CASSLESGSETQYF
DNA: TGCGCCAGCAGCTTGGAGAGCGGTTCGGAGACCCAGTACTTC

size: -
length: 15
J: TRBJ2-1
V: TRBV6-5
D: TRBD2
CDR3: CASSLSGGLYNEQFF
DNA: TGTGCCAGCAGTCTTAGCGGGGGGCTTTACAATGAGCAGTTCTTC

size: few
length: 14
J: TRBJ2-1
V: TRBV6-4
D: TRBD1
CDR3: CASSEGTGGNEQFF
DNA: TGTGCCAGCAGTGAAGGGACAGGGGGTAATGAGCAGTTCTTC

size: once
length: 16
J: TRBJ1-2
V: TRBV12-5
D: -
CDR3: CASGLVGGRANYGYTF
DNA: TGTGCTAGTGGTTTGGTAGGCGGGAGAGCTAACTATGGCTACACCTTC

size: -
length: 15
J: TRBJ2-4
V: TRBV18
D: TRBD2
CDR3: CASSPSSGVKNIQYF
DNA: TGTGCCAGCTCACCCTCTAGCGGGGTCAAAAACATTCAGTACTTC

size: -
length: 15
J: TRBJ1-1
V: TRBV3-1/TRBV3-2
D: -
CDR3: CASSQEGTMGAEAFF
DNA: TGTGCCAGCAGCCAAGAAGGGACAATGGGGGCTGAAGCTTTCTTT

size: -
length: 16
J: TRBJ2-5
V: TRBV6-1
D: TRBD1
CDR3: CASSERDRPTGGTQYF
DNA: TGTGCCAGCAGTGAGCGGGACAGGCCTACTGGGGGGACCCAGTACTTC

size: -
length: 14
J: TRBJ1-5
V: TRBV6-5
D: -
CDR3: CASGRDGGNQPQHF
DNA: TGTGCCAGCGGGAGGGATGGGGGCAATCAGCCCCAGCATTTT

size: -
length: 13
J: TRBJ1-4
V: TRBV5-6
D: -
CDR3: CASSLRVGRVLFF
DNA: TGTGCCAGCAGCTTGAGGGTAGGGAGGGTACTGTTTTTT

size: -
length: 13
J: TRBJ1-3
V: TRBV12-5
D: TRBD1
CDR3: CATRDSSGNTIYF
DNA: TGTGCTACTAGGGACAGCTCTGGAAACACCATATATTTT